This TCR beta chain was captured by sequencing in a study of blood T cell repertoires in COVID-19. Across the whole study: The United States, Italy and Spain supplied acute and convalescent COVID-19 samples. PBMCs, B-cell-depleted T cells, or T cells were the source of the cDNA or gDNA that made up the material.

In the authors' methods: Reference gene primer amplification in the assay estimated nucleated cell counts. Method: immunoSEQ multiplex PCR; TCRdb's copy keeps in-frame clones and lacks some. Clone size and the V and J calls come from that table; the DNA yielded D and trimming. The repertoire holds around 100,000 clones, about four fifths seen once, with 6.3% in the top ten. The table lists this clone with a few counts. This CDR3 contains 13 residues. Germline CDR1 is LNHNV and CDR2 is YYDKDF (reference sequence). Trimming shortened V by 1 base and J by 6 bases, and 6 bases separated the two germline ends.

The chain uses TRBV15 and TRBJ2-2, with D perhaps matching TRBD1 (5 bases). The sample was peripheral blood. This clonotype was obtained from a man aged 55-75 years with acute or convalescent COVID-19. The CDR3 DNA reads TGTGCCACCAGCAGAGCAGGGCCCGGGGAGCTGTTTTTT. It codes for CATSRAGPGELFF.